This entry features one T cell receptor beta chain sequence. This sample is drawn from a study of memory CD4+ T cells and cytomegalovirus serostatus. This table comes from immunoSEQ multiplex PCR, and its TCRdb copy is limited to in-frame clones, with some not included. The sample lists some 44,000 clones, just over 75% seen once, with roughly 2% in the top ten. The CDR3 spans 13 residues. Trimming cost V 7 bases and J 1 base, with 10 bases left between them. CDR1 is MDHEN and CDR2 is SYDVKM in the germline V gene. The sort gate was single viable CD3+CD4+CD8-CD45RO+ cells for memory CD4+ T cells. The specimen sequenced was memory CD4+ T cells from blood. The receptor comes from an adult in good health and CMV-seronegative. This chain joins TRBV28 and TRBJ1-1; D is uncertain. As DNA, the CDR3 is TGTGCCAGCACCTTTAGGGCGAACACTGAAGCTTTCTTT. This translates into CASTFRANTEAFF.